The rows below give T cell receptor beta chains drawn from one sample of a study of T cells of healthy individuals. TCRdb recomputed calls from the 5' RACE reads with MiXCR, one row per CDR3 protein. The repertoire holds around 80,000 distinct CDR3 sequences, approximately 4.7% seen once, with roughly 7.1% in the top ten. These receptors were collected from a female donor in good health. CDR3s include the opening cysteine and the closing phenylalanine or tryptophan. Each record gives: J gene, clone size, D gene, V gene, CDR3 protein, CDR3 DNA. The D gene is left open where the match is weak. The size of a clone is reported for some rows only, either as once, few or many, or as a class for expanded clones.

J gene: TRBJ2-1; clone size: NA; D gene: NA; V gene: TRBV12-5; CDR3 protein: CATSFGNEQFF; CDR3 DNA: TGTGCTACAAGCTTCGGTAATGAGCAGTTCTTC
J gene: TRBJ2-4; clone size: many; D gene: TRBD1; V gene: TRBV20-1; CDR3 protein: CSAVQGGPKNIQYF; CDR3 DNA: TGCAGTGCCGTCCAAGGGGGCCCAAAAAACATTCAGTACTTC
J gene: TRBJ2-5; clone size: many; D gene: TRBD2; V gene: TRBV4-3; CDR3 protein: CASSLDRTSGGGSQYF; CDR3 DNA: TGCGCCAGCAGCCTCGACAGGACTAGCGGGGGGGGGAGCCAGTACTTC
J gene: TRBJ2-7; clone size: many; D gene: NA; V gene: TRBV20-1; CDR3 protein: CSAINREVSSYEQYF; CDR3 DNA: TGCAGTGCCATAAACAGGGAGGTTAGCTCCTACGAGCAGTACTTC
J gene: TRBJ2-1; clone size: many; D gene: TRBD2; V gene: TRBV5-1; CDR3 protein: CASRPGLESYNEQFF; CDR3 DNA: TGCGCCAGCAGACCGGGACTAGAGTCCTACAATGAGCAGTTCTTC
J gene: TRBJ2-1; clone size: many; D gene: TRBD2; V gene: TRBV24-1; CDR3 protein: CATSDLPGTSGSNEQFF; CDR3 DNA: TGTGCCACCAGTGATTTGCCTGGGACTAGCGGGAGCAATGAGCAGTTCTTC
J gene: TRBJ1-1; clone size: many; D gene: NA; V gene: TRBV6-6; CDR3 protein: CASSYIEGVLEAFF; CDR3 DNA: TGTGCCAGCAGTTACATTGAGGGGGTTTTGGAAGCTTTCTTT
J gene: TRBJ1-5; clone size: many; D gene: NA; V gene: TRBV12-3/TRBV12-4; CDR3 protein: CASSRERASNQPQHF; CDR3 DNA: TGTGCCAGCAGTCGTGAACGGGCTTCTAATCAGCCCCAGCATTTT
J gene: TRBJ2-1; clone size: few; D gene: TRBD2; V gene: TRBV3-1; CDR3 protein: CASSQDELADYNEQFF; CDR3 DNA: TGTGCCAGCAGCCAAGATGAACTAGCGGACTACAATGAGCAGTTCTTC
J gene: TRBJ2-6; clone size: many; D gene: NA; V gene: TRBV7-3; CDR3 protein: CASSLGGPSSGANVLTF; CDR3 DNA: TGTGCCAGCAGCTTAGGCGGACCCAGCTCTGGGGCCAACGTCCTGACTTTC
J gene: TRBJ2-2; clone size: many; D gene: NA; V gene: TRBV19; CDR3 protein: CASSISGGPTGELFF; CDR3 DNA: TGTGCCAGTAGTATTTCAGGAGGCCCCACCGGGGAGCTGTTTTTT
J gene: TRBJ2-3; clone size: many; D gene: TRBD2; V gene: TRBV7-9; CDR3 protein: CASSWRTREGTDTQYF; CDR3 DNA: TGTGCCAGCAGCTGGCGGACGCGGGAGGGCACAGATACGCAGTATTTT
J gene: TRBJ2-7; clone size: NA; D gene: NA; V gene: TRBV19; CDR3 protein: CASSSPWGGAERPYEQYF; CDR3 DNA: TGTGCCAGTAGTTCCCCATGGGGGGGGGCAGAAAGGCCCTACGAGCAGTACTTC
J gene: TRBJ1-2; clone size: many; D gene: NA; V gene: TRBV20-1; CDR3 protein: CSATPQPNYGYTF; CDR3 DNA: TGCAGTGCTACACCGCAGCCTAACTATGGCTACACCTTC
J gene: TRBJ2-1; clone size: many; D gene: TRBD2; V gene: TRBV29-1; CDR3 protein: CSVDPSGRGYNEQFF; CDR3 DNA: TGCAGCGTTGATCCTAGCGGGAGGGGGTACAATGAGCAGTTCTTC
J gene: TRBJ2-3; clone size: few; D gene: TRBD2; V gene: TRBV28; CDR3 protein: CASSFSGSKGTQYF; CDR3 DNA: TGTGCCAGCAGCTTTAGCGGGAGTAAGGGTACGCAGTATTTT
J gene: TRBJ2-1; clone size: NA; D gene: NA; V gene: TRBV9; CDR3 protein: CASSVGGGEQFF; CDR3 DNA: TGTGCCAGCAGCGTGGGTGGGGGTGAGCAGTTCTTC
J gene: TRBJ2-2; clone size: many; D gene: TRBD2; V gene: TRBV6-1; CDR3 protein: CASSLAGGRAGELFF; CDR3 DNA: TGTGCCAGCAGTTTAGCGGGAGGAAGGGCCGGGGAGCTGTTTTTT
J gene: TRBJ1-1; clone size: few; D gene: NA; V gene: TRBV12-3/TRBV12-4; CDR3 protein: CASSYDSQGTEAFF; CDR3 DNA: TGTGCCAGCAGTTACGACAGCCAGGGCACTGAAGCTTTCTTT
J gene: TRBJ1-5; clone size: few; D gene: NA; V gene: TRBV12-3/TRBV12-4; CDR3 protein: CASSSQGFQPQHF; CDR3 DNA: TGTGCCAGCAGTTCCCAGGGTTTTCAGCCCCAGCATTTT
J gene: TRBJ1-6; clone size: many; D gene: NA; V gene: TRBV20-1; CDR3 protein: CSARGSSRGQVYNSPLHF; CDR3 DNA: TGCAGTGCTAGAGGTTCGAGTAGGGGCCAGGTCTATAATTCACCCCTCCACTTT